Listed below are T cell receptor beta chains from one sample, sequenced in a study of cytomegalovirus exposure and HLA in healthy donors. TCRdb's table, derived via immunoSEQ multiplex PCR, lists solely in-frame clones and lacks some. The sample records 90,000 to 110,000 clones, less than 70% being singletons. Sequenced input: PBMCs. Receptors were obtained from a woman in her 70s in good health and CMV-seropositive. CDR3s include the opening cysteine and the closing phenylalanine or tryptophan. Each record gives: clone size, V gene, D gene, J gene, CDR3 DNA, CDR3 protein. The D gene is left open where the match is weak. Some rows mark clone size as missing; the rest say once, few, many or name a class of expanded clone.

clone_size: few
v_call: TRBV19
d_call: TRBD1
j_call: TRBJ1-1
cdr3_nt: TGTGCCAGTACTGTGACAGGGGGAACTGAAGCTTTCTTT
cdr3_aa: CASTVTGGTEAFF

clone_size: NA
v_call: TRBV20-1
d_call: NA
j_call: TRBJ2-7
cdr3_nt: TGCAGTGCCCACAGCTCCTACGAGCAGTACTTC
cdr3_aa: CSAHSSYEQYF

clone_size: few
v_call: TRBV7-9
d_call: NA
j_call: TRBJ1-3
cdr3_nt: TGTGCCAGCAGCACACAGTGGGCTGGAAACACCATATATTTT
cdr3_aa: CASSTQWAGNTIYF

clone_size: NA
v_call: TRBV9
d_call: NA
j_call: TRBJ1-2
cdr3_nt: TGTGCCAGCAGCGTAGACCCTACTAACTATGGCTACACCTTC
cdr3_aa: CASSVDPTNYGYTF

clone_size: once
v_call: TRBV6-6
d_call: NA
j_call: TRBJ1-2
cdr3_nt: TGTGCCAGCAGTCTTCAGGAAAACTATGGCTACACCTTC
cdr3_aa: CASSLQENYGYTF

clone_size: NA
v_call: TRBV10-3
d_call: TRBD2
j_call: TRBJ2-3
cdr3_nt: TGTGCCAGTGGTGGGTTAGCGGGGGCCATCGGGCATACGCAGTATTTT
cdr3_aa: CASGGLAGAIGHTQYF

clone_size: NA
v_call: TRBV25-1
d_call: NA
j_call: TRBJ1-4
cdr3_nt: TGTGCCAGCAGTGCCGATGAGGGAAGAGAAAAACTGTTTTTT
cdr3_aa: CASSADEGREKLFF

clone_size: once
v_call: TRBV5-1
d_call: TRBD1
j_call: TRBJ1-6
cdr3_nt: TGCGCCAGCAGGCAGGGACAGGGCAATTCACCCCTCCACTTT
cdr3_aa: CASRQGQGNSPLHF

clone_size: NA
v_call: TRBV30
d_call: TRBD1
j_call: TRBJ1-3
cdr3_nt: TGTGCCTGGAGTGAGGGGGCGGGGGGAAACACCATATATTTT
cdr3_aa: CAWSEGAGGNTIYF

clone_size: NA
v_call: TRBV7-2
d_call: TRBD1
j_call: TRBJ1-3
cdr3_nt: TGTGCCAGCAGCCGCGACCTCGCAGGGGGAGCTGGAAACACCATATATTTT
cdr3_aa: CASSRDLAGGAGNTIYF

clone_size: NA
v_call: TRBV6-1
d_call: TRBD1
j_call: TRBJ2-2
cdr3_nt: TGTGCCAGCGGACTGGGGGGGACAGGGACCGGGGAGCTGTTTTTT
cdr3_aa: CASGLGGTGTGELFF

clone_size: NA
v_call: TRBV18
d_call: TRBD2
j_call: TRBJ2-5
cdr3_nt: TGTGCCAGCTCACTCGGGACTAGCCTCCAAGAGACCCAGTACTTC
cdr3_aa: CASSLGTSLQETQYF

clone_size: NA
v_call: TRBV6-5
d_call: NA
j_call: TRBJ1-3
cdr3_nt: TGTGCCAGCAGGCTACAGGGAGGGGCTGGAAACACCATATATTTT
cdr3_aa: CASRLQGGAGNTIYF

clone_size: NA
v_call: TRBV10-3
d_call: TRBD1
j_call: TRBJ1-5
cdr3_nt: TGTGCCATCAGTGAGACAGGGGGCACCGGTCAGCCCCAGCATTTT
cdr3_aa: CAISETGGTGQPQHF

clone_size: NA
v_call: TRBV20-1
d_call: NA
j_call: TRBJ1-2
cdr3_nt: TGCAGTGCTGCTAGCGGGGTAAGGGGAGACTTC
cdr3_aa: CSAASGVRGDF

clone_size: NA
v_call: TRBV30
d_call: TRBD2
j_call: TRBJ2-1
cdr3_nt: TGTGCCTGGAGTGTACCGCTAGCGGGGGGGAAGGTGGTGTTCTTC
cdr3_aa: CAWSVPLAGGKVVFF

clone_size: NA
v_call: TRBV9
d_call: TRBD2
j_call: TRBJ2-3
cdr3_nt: TGTGCCAGCAGCCCCCGTATAGCGGGGGGCGGCGATACGCAGTATTTT
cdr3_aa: CASSPRIAGGGDTQYF

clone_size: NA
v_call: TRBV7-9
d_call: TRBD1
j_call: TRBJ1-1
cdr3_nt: TGTGCCAGCAGCTTCGGGGACAGGGAAGCTTTCTTT
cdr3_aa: CASSFGDREAFF

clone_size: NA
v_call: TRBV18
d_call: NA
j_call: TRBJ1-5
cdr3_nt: TGTGCCAGCTCACTCGCAGGTTCGCGCGATCAGCCCCAGCATTTT
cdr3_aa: CASSLAGSRDQPQHF

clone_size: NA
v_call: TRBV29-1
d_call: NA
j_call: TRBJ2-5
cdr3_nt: TGCAGCGTTGAAGAGAGTAGCGAGACCCAGTACTTC
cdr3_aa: CSVEESSETQYF

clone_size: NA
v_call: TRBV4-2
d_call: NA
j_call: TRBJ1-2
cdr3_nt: TGTGCCAGCAGCCAAGATGGGCAGGAGGGCTATGGCTACACCTTC
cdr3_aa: CASSQDGQEGYGYTF

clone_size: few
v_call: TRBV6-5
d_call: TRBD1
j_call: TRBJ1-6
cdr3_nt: TGTGCCAGCAGCTGGGACAGTAATTCACCCCTCCACTTT
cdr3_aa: CASSWDSNSPLHF

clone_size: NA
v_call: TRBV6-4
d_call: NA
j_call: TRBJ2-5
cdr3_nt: TGTGCCAGTTCCCCTCTCGGAGAGACCCAGTACTTC
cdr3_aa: CASSPLGETQYF

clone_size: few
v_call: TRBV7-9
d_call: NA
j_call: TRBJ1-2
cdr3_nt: TGTGCCACCCAGGAACGGGGGGGCTACACCTTC
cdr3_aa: CATQERGGYTF

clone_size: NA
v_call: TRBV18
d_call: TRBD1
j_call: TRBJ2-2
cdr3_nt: TGTGCCAGCTCATTAGACAGGGTCACCGGGGAGCTGTTTTTT
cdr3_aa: CASSLDRVTGELFF

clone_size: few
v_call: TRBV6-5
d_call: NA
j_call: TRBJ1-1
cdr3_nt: TGTGCCAGCAGTCCGCGTACTCGGGGGGGTGAAGCTTTCTTT
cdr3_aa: CASSPRTRGGEAFF

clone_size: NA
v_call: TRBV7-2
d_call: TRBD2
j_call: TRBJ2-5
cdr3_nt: TGTGCCAGCAGCCCGGGGGGGCGAAAGACCCAGTACTTC
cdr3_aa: CASSPGGRKTQYF

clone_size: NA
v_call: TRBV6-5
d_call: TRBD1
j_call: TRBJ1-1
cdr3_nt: TGTGCCAGCAGCCAGACAGGGTTGGGCACTGAAGCTTTCTTT
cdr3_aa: CASSQTGLGTEAFF

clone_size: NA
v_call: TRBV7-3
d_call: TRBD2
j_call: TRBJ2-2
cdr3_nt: TGTGCCAGCAGCTTGAGCGGGGGCGCGAACACCGGGGAGCTGTTTTTT
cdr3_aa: CASSLSGGANTGELFF

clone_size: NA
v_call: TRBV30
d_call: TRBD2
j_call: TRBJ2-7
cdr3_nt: TGTGCCTGGAGTGAAAGTAGCGGGGGCCTCTACGAGCAGTACTTC
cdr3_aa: CAWSESSGGLYEQYF

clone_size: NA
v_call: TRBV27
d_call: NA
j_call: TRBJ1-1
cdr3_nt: TGTGCCAGCAGTTTGAGTTGGGGGGGGAGCACTGAAGCTTTCTTT
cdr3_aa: CASSLSWGGSTEAFF

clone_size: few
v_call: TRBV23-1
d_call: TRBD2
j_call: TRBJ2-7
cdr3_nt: TGCGCCAGCAGTCAATTCGTTCGACTAGCGGGGGGAGACTACGAGCAGTACTTC
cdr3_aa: CASSQFVRLAGGDYEQYF

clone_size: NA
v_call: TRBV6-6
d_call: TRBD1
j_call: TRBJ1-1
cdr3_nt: TGTGCCAGCAGTGACCGGGACAGGGCGTCCACTGAAGCTTTCTTT
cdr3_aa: CASSDRDRASTEAFF

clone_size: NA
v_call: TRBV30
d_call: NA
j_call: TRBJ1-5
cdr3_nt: TGTGCCTGGAGTGTACTGGGCGGGAATCAGCCCCAGCATTTT
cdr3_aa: CAWSVLGGNQPQHF

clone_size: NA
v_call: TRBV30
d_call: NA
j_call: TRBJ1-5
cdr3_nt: TGTGCCTGGAGTCTAACAGGGATTCCTCAGCCCCAGCATTTT
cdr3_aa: CAWSLTGIPQPQHF

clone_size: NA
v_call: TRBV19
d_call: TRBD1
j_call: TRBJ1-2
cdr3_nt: TGTGCCAGTAGTATGAGCGCAGGGGGCAGTTATGGCTACACCTTC
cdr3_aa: CASSMSAGGSYGYTF

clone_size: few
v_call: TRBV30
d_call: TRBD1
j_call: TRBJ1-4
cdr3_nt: TGTGCCTGGAACCAACAGGGGGCTAATGAAAAACTGTTTTTT
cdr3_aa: CAWNQQGANEKLFF

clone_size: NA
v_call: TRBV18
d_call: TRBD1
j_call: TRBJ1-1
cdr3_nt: TGTGCCAGCTCACCATGGGACAGCCAGGTGAACACTGAAGCTTTCTTT
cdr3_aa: CASSPWDSQVNTEAFF

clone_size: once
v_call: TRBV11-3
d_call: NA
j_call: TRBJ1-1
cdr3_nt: TGTGCCAGCTCGGAGAGGAACACTGAAGCTTTCTTT
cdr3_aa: CASSERNTEAFF

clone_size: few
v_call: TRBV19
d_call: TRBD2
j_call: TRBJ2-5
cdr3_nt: TGTGCCAGTAGTCCCATAGCGGGGGGCGAAGAGACCCAGTACTTC
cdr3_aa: CASSPIAGGEETQYF

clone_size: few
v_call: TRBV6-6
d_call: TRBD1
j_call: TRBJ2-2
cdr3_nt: TGTGCCAGCAGGAAGACAGGGGGCGATTGGACCGGGGAGCTGTTTTTT
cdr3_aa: CASRKTGGDWTGELFF

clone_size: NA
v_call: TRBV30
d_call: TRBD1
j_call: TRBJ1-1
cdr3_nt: TGTGCCTGGAGTGTTTCCGACAGGGAGAGAACTGAAGCTTTCTTT
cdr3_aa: CAWSVSDRERTEAFF

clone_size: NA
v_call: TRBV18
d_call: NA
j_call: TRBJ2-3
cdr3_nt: TGTGCCAGCTCACCGGAAACTACTCGTTATACGCAGTATTTT
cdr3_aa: CASSPETTRYTQYF